This T cell receptor beta chain is drawn from a study of cytomegalovirus exposure and HLA in healthy donors. Study context: Earlier sequencing of some 180 million T cells yielded roughly 120 million unique TCR beta sequences.

This clone was recorded once. Its antigen remains unknown. Findings and limits, study-wide: A missense DCLRE1C variant was associated with V- and J-gene trimming of TCR beta chains in a later analysis, and an independent cohort replicated the association. Previous analysis showed most TCR beta V segments were productive about 87% or about 30% of the time. As was reported, the HLA-A and HLA-B alleles of most subjects were accurately predicted from TCR beta sequences.

Primers for the PCR totalled 60 Vbeta and 13 Jbeta. Only in-frame clones appear in the TCRdb table, and some are missing; sequencing was by immunoSEQ multiplex PCR. Found here are more than 130,000 clones, roughly 80% of them singletons; the top ten hold almost 7%. The sequenced sample consisted of PBMCs. The receptor's source is a man between 35 and 55 years old in good health and CMV-seropositive.

For the CDR3, the DNA is TGTGCCAGCAGTGAAGAGGGGGCCGCTAGCTATGGCTACACCTTC. It codes for CASSEEGAASYGYTF. The chain is built from TRBV2 and TRBJ1-2; TRBD1 matches at 7 bases. In germline, CDR1 is SNHLY, CDR2 FYNNEI. CDR3 size: 15 residues. With V trimmed by 1 base and J by 4 bases, 6 bases remained unmatched. Full variable domain (remainder filled in from reference TRBV2 and TRBJ1-2): EPEVTQTPSHQVTQMGQEVILRCVPISNHLYFYWYRQILGQKVEFLVSFYNNEISEKSEIFDDQFSVERPDGSNFTLKIRSTKLEDSAMYFCASSEEGAASYGYTFGSGTRLTVV.